This passage covers 15 T cell receptor beta chains from one sample sequenced in a study of PD-1 blockade in mismatch repair-deficient tumors. Measured with immunoSEQ multiplex PCR; TCRdb has only the in-frame clones, and not every one. The sample shows about 110,000 clones, about 80% of them seen only once. This material consisted of peripheral blood, taken approximately 60 weeks after starting pembrolizumab. The receptors were sampled from an adult with mismatch repair-deficient cancer.

The chain employs TRBV7-9 and TRBJ2-5; a possible D gene is TRBD1 (5 bases). The CDR3 covers 14 residues. With 4 bases removed from V and 1 base from J, the gap between germline ends came to 10 bases. The germline V gene has CDR1 SEHNR and CDR2 FQNEAQ (reference sequence). CDR3 nucleotide sequence: TGTGCCAGCAGCTGGGTAGACAGCCAAGAGACCCAGTACTTC. This codes for CASSWVDSQETQYF.

The chain has TRBV5-7 and TRBJ2-2; D gene ambiguous. TRBV5-7 is identified as an open reading frame with a role that is uncertain. The V end lost 0 bases, the J end lost 1 base, and 4 bases lay between the germline ends. This CDR3 is 14 amino acids long. CDR3 in DNA: TGTGCCAGCAGCTTGGATGTGAACACCGGGGAGCTGTTTTTT. Translation: CASSLDVNTGELFF.

The genes are TRBV5-4 and TRBJ2-3; no firm D call. CDR3 length equals 14 residues. Trimming cost V 5 bases and J 0 bases, with 10 bases left between them. Germline loops: CDR1 SGHNT, CDR2 YYREEE (reference sequence). CDR3 DNA: TGTGCCAGCAGTAAGGTGGCTAGCACAGATACGCAGTATTTT. Protein: CASSKVASTDTQYF.

Here the CDR3 DNA reads TGTGCCAGCAGTGAATCAAGGACAGGGGTGGCCCTCAGCTCCTACGAGCAGTACTTC. Amino acids: CASSESRTGVALSSYEQYF. The genes are TRBV2 and TRBJ2-7; 9 positions agree with TRBD1. Per the germline V gene, CDR1 is SNHLY and CDR2 is FYNNEI. V lost 2 bases, J lost 0 bases, and 14 bases stayed unmatched. The CDR3 extends over 19 amino acids.

J is TRBJ2-7 and V is TRBV27, with D perhaps matching TRBD2 (6 bases). Deletions cut 5 bases from V and 1 base from J, with 15 bases between. There are 15 residues in the CDR3. The germline CDR1 and CDR2 sequences are MNHEY and SMNVEV (reference sequence). The CDR3 bases are TGTGCCAGCAGTCTCATTGGGGGGTTTTCCTACGAGCAGTACTTC. Its protein is CASSLIGGFSYEQYF.

The sample holds one count of this clone. The rearrangement links TRBV7-4 to TRBJ2-5; a weak D match, TRBD1 (6 bases). The germline gives CDR1 SGHVT, CDR2 SQSDAQ. This CDR3 is built from 20 residues. V was clipped by 5 bases and J by 1 base, with 29 bases between them. The CDR3 is CASSPYPDRGDHLFQETQYF. The CDR3 coding sequence is TGTGCCAGCAGCCCCTACCCGGACAGAGGGGACCATCTATTCCAAGAGACCCAGTACTTC.

This chain joins TRBV7-8 and TRBJ2-1; 7 bases match TRBD2. This CDR3 spans 15 amino acids. J was trimmed by 4 bases and V by 5 bases; bases with no gene match: 8. The germline V gene has CDR1 SGHVS and CDR2 FQNEAQ. This CDR3 is CASSNREGLYNEQFF. The DNA for the CDR3 is TGTGCCAGCAGCAATAGGGAGGGCCTTTACAATGAGCAGTTCTTC.

This sequence joins TRBV30 and TRBJ1-1; TRBD1 matches 7 bases. Germline CDR1 and CDR2: GTSNPN and SVGIG (reference sequence). J was trimmed by 5 bases and V by 3 bases; bases with no gene match: 18. The CDR3 is 17 residues long. In nucleotides, the CDR3 is TGTGCCTGGAGGGGAAACAGGGGAAAATTCGTTAGGACTGAAGCTTTCTTT. Translated, it gives CAWRGNRGKFVRTEAFF. The variable domain in full, with the rest retrieved from reference TRBV30 and TRBJ1-1, is SQTIHQWPATLVQPVGSPLSLECTVEGTSNPNLYWYRQAAGRGLQLLFYSVGIGQISSEVPQNLSASRPQDRQFILSSKKLLLSDSGFYLCAWRGNRGKFVRTEAFFGQGTRLTVV.

J is TRBJ1-2 and V is TRBV30; 8 bases align to TRBD1. This CDR3 spans 11 amino acids. The J segment lost 8 bases and the V segment lost 4 bases, leaving 3 bases of the junction unmatched. The germline CDR1 and CDR2 sequences are GTSNPN and SVGIG (reference sequence). The CDR3 reads CAWIQGGGYTF. The DNA for the CDR3 is TGTGCCTGGATACAGGGGGGCGGCTACACCTTC.

V and J are TRBV7-9 and TRBJ1-2; maybe TRBD1 (6 bases). This CDR3 is built from 12 residues. In germline, CDR1 is SEHNR, CDR2 FQNEAQ (reference sequence). V lost 1 base and J lost 8, with 8 bases in between. The chain's CDR3 is CASSLGTDGYTF. The CDR3 nucleotides read TGTGCCAGCAGCTTAGGGACAGACGGCTACACCTTC.

The chain recombines TRBV2 with TRBJ2-1; 8 bases are shared with TRBD2. The germline V gene encodes CDR1 SNHLY and CDR2 FYNNEI. The CDR3 length is 13 residues. V dropped 7 bases and J dropped 6; count of bases not matched to a gene: 5. The DNA for the CDR3 is TGTGCCAGCAACAGACTAGCGTTCAATGAGCAGTTCTTC. Translation: CASNRLAFNEQFF.

The J gene is TRBJ2-1, the V gene TRBV18; 7 bases match TRBD1. The germline V gene encodes CDR1 KGHSH and CDR2 LQKENI. V was pared by 3 bases and J by 5 bases, with 4 bases of the junction left unmatched. The CDR3 totals 14 residues. CDR3 amino acids: CASSPTGQNNEQFF. CDR3 in DNA: TGTGCCAGCTCACCTACGGGACAGAACAATGAGCAGTTCTTC. Together with reference TRBV18 and TRBJ2-1, the CDR3 gives the full variable domain: NAGVMQNPRHLVRRRGQEARLRCSPMKGHSHVYWYRQLPEEGLKFMVYLQKENIIDESGMPKERFSAEFPKEGPSILRIQQVVRGDSAAYFCASSPTGQNNEQFFGPGTRLTVL.

This sequence joins TRBV29-1 and TRBJ1-2, with 9 bases matching TRBD1. The J segment lost 11 bases and the V segment lost 4 bases, leaving 8 bases of the junction unmatched. Germline loops: CDR1 SQVTM, CDR2 ANQGSEA. The CDR3 spans 12 residues. The CDR3 region is CSVGGQGGDYTF. In DNA, the CDR3 is TGCAGCGTTGGGGGACAGGGCGGGGATTACACCTTC.

V and J are TRBV11-3 and TRBJ2-5, with a possible D match to TRBD2 (6 bases). The CDR3 extends over 14 amino acids. CDR1 and CDR2 from the germline V gene are SGHNT and YENEEA. Trimming removed 5 bases from V and 5 bases from J, with 15 bases in between. CDR3 sequence (DNA): TGTGCCAGCAGCCTAGGAGTTCGGGGGGAGACCCAGTACTTC. Its translation is CASSLGVRGETQYF.

The rearrangement joins TRBV14 to TRBJ2-3; D may be TRBD1 (5 bases). The CDR3 runs 18 residues. Germline V CDR1 and CDR2: SGHDN, FVKESK. Trimming took 0 bases from V and 2 from J, leaving 18 bases between them. CDR3 loop: CASSQEVGAPTFTDTQYF. For the CDR3, the DNA is TGTGCCAGCAGCCAAGAAGTTGGGGCACCCACCTTCACAGATACGCAGTATTTT.